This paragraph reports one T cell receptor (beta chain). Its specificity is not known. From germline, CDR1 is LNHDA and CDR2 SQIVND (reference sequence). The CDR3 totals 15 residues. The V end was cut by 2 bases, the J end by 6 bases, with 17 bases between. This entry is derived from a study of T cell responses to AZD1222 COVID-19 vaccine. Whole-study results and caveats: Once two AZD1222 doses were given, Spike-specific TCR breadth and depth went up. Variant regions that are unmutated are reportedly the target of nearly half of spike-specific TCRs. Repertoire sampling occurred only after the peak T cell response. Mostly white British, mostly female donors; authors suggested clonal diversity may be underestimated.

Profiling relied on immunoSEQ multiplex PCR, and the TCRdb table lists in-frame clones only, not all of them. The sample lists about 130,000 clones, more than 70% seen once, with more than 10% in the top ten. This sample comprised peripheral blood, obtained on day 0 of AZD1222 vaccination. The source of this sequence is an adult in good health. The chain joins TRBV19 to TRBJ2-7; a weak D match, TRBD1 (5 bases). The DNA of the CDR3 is TGTGCCAGTAGTATAAATTGGCAGGGCCGCAGCGAGCAGTACTTC. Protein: CASSINWQGRSEQYF.